These 5 T cell receptor beta chains share one sample of origin, sequenced in a study of blood T cell repertoires in COVID-19. Using immunoSEQ multiplex PCR, the repertoire was profiled, and TCRdb retains in-frame clones only, with some absent. The sample has 250,000 to 300,000 clones, around 86% seen once. Sequenced: PBMCs or T cells enriched from blood (not recorded which). These receptors were collected from a woman in her 40s who had recovered from COVID-19.

V usage is TRBV7-2 and J usage is TRBJ2-3; TRBD2 aligns across 7 bases. The trim removed 1 base at V and 1 base at J, leaving 5 bases unmatched. Germline V gene data show CDR1 as SGHTA and CDR2 as FQGNSA. The CDR3 runs to 16 residues. The CDR3 reads CASSLGGRAGTDTQYF. CDR3 nucleotides: TGTGCCAGCAGCTTAGGAGGGAGGGCGGGCACAGATACGCAGTATTTT.

The CDR3 sequence is CASNPGYGSPLHF. CDR3 DNA sequence: TGTGCCAGCAATCCAGGGTATGGCTCACCCCTCCACTTT. This rearrangement joins TRBV2 to TRBJ1-6; tentatively, D is TRBD1 (5 bases). CDR3 size: 13 residues. V was pared by 7 bases and J by 10 bases, with 14 bases between. Looked up from germline, CDR1 is SNHLY and CDR2 is FYNNEI.

The chain couples TRBV2 to TRBJ1-5; 7 bases match TRBD1. Per germline, CDR1 SNHLY and CDR2 FYNNEI. The V and J ends lost 2 bases and 7 bases, in that order; junction bases with no gene match: 14. The CDR3 runs to 17 residues. DNA of the CDR3: TGTGCCAGCAGTGAAAGGTGGGGCAGGGGGGTCGACCAGCCCCAGCATTTT. This gives the protein CASSERWGRGVDQPQHF.

The chain joins TRBV6-1 to TRBJ2-1; TRBD2 agrees at 9 bases. Germline CDR1 and CDR2: MNHNS and SASEGT. The CDR3 spans 17 residues. Trimming took 2 bases from V and 4 from J; bases not matched to a gene: 9. CDR3 bases: TGTGCCAGCAGTGAAAGGGCTAGCGGGGTGGGGTACAATGAGCAGTTCTTC. Translating gives CASSERASGVGYNEQFF.

The rearrangement links TRBV10-3 to TRBJ1-2, with TRBD1 as a possible D gene (6 bases). This CDR3 is built from 14 residues. Looked up from germline, CDR1 is ENHRY and CDR2 is SYGVKD. V shed 0 bases and J shed 2 bases, with 7 bases lying between them. CDR3 amino acids: CAISESGQNYGYTF. DNA of the CDR3: TGTGCCATCAGTGAGTCAGGACAGAACTATGGCTACACCTTC.